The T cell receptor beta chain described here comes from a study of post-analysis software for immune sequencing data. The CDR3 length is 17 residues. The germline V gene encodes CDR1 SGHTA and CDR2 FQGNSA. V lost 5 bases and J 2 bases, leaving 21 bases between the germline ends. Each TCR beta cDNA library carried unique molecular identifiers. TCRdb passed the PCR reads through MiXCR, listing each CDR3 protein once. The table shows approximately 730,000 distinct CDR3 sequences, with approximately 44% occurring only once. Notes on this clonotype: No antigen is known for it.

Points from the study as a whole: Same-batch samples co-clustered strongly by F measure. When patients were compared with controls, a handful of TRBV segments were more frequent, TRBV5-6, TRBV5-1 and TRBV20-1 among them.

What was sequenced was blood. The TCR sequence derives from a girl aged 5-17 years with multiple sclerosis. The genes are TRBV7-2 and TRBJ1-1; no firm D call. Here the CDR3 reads CASSPRPYRTANTEAFF. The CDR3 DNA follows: TGTGCCAGCAGCCCGCGGCCTTATAGGACGGCCAACACTGAAGCTTTCTTT.